The sequence of this T cell receptor (beta chain) was determined in a study of blood T cell repertoires in COVID-19. Study as a whole: Some COVID-19 samples were acute and others convalescent; all came from the United States, Italy and Spain. The cDNA or gDNA used as material had been derived from T cells, B-cell-depleted T cells, or PBMCs.

With 0 bases removed from V and 2 bases from J, the gap between germline ends came to 14 bases. Per the germline V gene, CDR1 is KGHDR and CDR2 is SFDVKD. This CDR3 is 17 amino acids long. Here immunoSEQ multiplex PCR was the method, and the copy in TCRdb shows in-frame clones only, minus some. This table holds about 220,000 clones, 82% found once. This TCR was recovered from a woman between 65 and 79 years old with COVID-19, enrolled during active disease. This chain joins TRBV24-1 and TRBJ2-3, with D perhaps TRBD2 (5 bases). Sequencing input: peripheral blood. In nucleotides, the CDR3 is TGTGCCACCAGTGATTTGGCCAGCGGAGCATACACAGATACGCAGTATTTT. This sequence encodes CATSDLASGAYTDTQYF.